This T cell receptor beta chain derives from a study of human T cells and chemical hapten exposure. On the study more broadly: Variability of per-sample TCR yields stemmed mainly from small differences in pooled library volume. General study results and limits: High-frequency TCRs, those above 1 in 1000, stayed the same after DPC sensitization.

Turning to this clonotype: Its antigen is still unknown.

Time point given: healthy volunteer bleed at 2 weeks. The template was total RNA from unfractionated whole blood. V was shortened by 6 bases and J by 2 bases, with 10 bases between the two germline ends. Germline CDR1 and CDR2: DFQATT and SNEGSKA (reference sequence). This CDR3 has 12 amino acids. Attachment of unique molecular identifiers to individual cDNA molecules was performed in the library. In the study's own analysis: The number of TCRs in each sample had a median of about 96,000 and spanned roughly 23,224 to 700,000. TCRdb used MiXCR to reprocess the RACE reads, holding one entry per CDR3 protein. The V and J calls were not made by the authors but by TCRdb's processing. The sample has roughly 100,000 distinct CDR3 sequences; 8.5% to 9% are singletons.

The sample consisted of whole blood. This sequence joins TRBV20-1 and TRBJ1-2, with D perhaps matching TRBD1 (6 bases). The sequence came from a female donor in good health. Some clones in this sample may be carry-over from other donors' samples. The chain's CDR3 is CSAEGGNYGYTF. The DNA for the CDR3 is TGCAGTGCCGAGGGGGGGAACTATGGCTACACCTTC.